A selection of T cell receptor beta chains follows, all from one sample in a study of cytomegalovirus exposure and HLA in healthy donors. Repertoires were generated with immunoSEQ multiplex PCR, while TCRdb's copy carries only in-frame clones and drops some. Seen here are 200,000 to 250,000 clones, roughly 83% observed once, and the top ten hold roughly 5.5%. The sequencing sample was made of PBMCs. These receptors were collected from a woman under 30 in good health and CMV-seronegative. Both conserved end residues are part of each CDR3. The D gene is left open where the match is weak. Expanded clones are given a class, and other clones once, few, many or no size at all.

clone_size	cdr3_length	v_call	j_call	d_call	cdr3_nt	cdr3_aa
.	15	TRBV6-4	TRBJ1-2	.	TGTGCCAGCAGTGAAGCCCCAGGGGCTGTCTATGGCTACACCTTC	CASSEAPGAVYGYTF
.	14	TRBV18	TRBJ1-6	.	TGTGCCAGCTCACGCGACCAGTATAATTCACCCCTCCACTTT	CASSRDQYNSPLHF
few	13	TRBV6-1	TRBJ1-2	.	TGTGCCAGCAGTCGAGACATGAACTATGGCTACACCTTC	CASSRDMNYGYTF
.	13	TRBV5-1	TRBJ1-1	.	TGCGCCAGCAGCCTAGGATCAGGGGACGTTTCTTTCTTT	CASSLGSGDVSFF
.	15	TRBV4-1	TRBJ2-7	.	TGCGCCAGCAGCCGCGACTCAAGGCCTTCCGGCGAGCAGTACTTC	CASSRDSRPSGEQYF
.	14	TRBV27	TRBJ2-1	.	TGTGCCAGCAGAGTGCGTCGATCCTACAATGAGCAGTTCTTC	CASRVRRSYNEQFF
.	15	TRBV7-8	TRBJ2-7	.	TGTGCCAGCAGCTTCCGGGTCCGAGGACCCTACGAGCAGTACTTC	CASSFRVRGPYEQYF
once	15	TRBV5-4	TRBJ2-7	.	TGTGCCAGCAGCAGTTCCGGCAGCGGGTACTACGAGCAGTACTTC	CASSSSGSGYYEQYF
.	13	TRBV7-9	TRBJ2-5	.	TGTGCCGCCCAGGGACGGTCGGGGGAGACCCAGTACTTC	CAAQGRSGETQYF
.	13	TRBV5-1	TRBJ2-5	.	TGCGCCAGCAGCTCCCGGGACGGAGAGACCCAGTACTTC	CASSSRDGETQYF
.	16	TRBV13	TRBJ2-3	.	TGTGCCAGCAGCTTATACAGCGAGACGTTCACAGATACGCAGTATTTT	CASSLYSETFTDTQYF
.	15	TRBV10-3	TRBJ1-2	.	TGTGCCATCAGTGAGTCAGCAGGAACGAACTATGGCTACACCTTC	CAISESAGTNYGYTF
.	16	TRBV5-1	TRBJ1-6	.	TGCGCCAGCAGCCGCCTCCCCGACAGGAGGTATTCACCCCTCCACTTT	CASSRLPDRRYSPLHF
.	13	TRBV6-1	TRBJ1-2	.	TGTGCCAGCAGTGAAGGCAGGGTACATGGCTACACCTTC	CASSEGRVHGYTF
.	15	TRBV6-5	TRBJ2-3	TRBD2	TGTGCCAGCAAAAAAAGCGGGAGCCCCCCAGATACGCAGTATTTT	CASKKSGSPPDTQYF
.	17	TRBV5-1	TRBJ2-5	.	TGCGCCAGCAGCTTGACTCTGTCTAGCGCCCTGGGAGAGACCCAGTACTTC	CASSLTLSSALGETQYF
.	14	TRBV11-2	TRBJ2-7	.	TGTGCCAGCAGCCCCTCGCCGAGCGTCTACGAGCAGTACTTC	CASSPSPSVYEQYF
.	14	TRBV15	TRBJ1-1	TRBD1	TGTGCCACCAGCAGGGACAGGGGGATGACTGAAGCTTTCTTT	CATSRDRGMTEAFF
.	17	TRBV11-2	TRBJ1-2	.	TGTGCCAGCAGCTCAGATTCGATTCAAAACCCAACGCGGGGCTACACCTTC	CASSSDSIQNPTRGYTF
.	19	TRBV18	TRBJ1-1	TRBD1	TGTGCCAGCTCACCAAGGCGGCACCGGGACAGTCGGACGAACACTGAAGCTTTCTTT	CASSPRRHRDSRTNTEAFF
.	15	TRBV9	TRBJ2-4	.	TGTGCCAGCAGTGGGGGAGGGGGCCCCTTAAAACCTCAGTACTTC	CASSGGGGPLKPQYF
.	15	TRBV5-1	TRBJ2-1	TRBD2	TGCGCCAGCACCTATTCTAGCGGGAGGGCCAATGAGCAGTTCTTC	CASTYSSGRANEQFF
.	21	TRBV28	TRBJ1-2	TRBD1	TGTGCCAGCAGTTTGCTCCTCCCACGTCGGACAGGGTGGGGGTCTAACTATGGCTACACCTTC	CASSLLLPRRTGWGSNYGYTF
.	15	TRBV6-5	TRBJ2-7	.	TGTGCCAGCAGTCGGGGGGACACCCGAACCTACGAGCAGTACTTC	CASSRGDTRTYEQYF
once	14	TRBV7-8	TRBJ1-2	TRBD1	TGTGCCAGCAGCGGAGGGACAGCGGGGAATGGCTACACCTTC	CASSGGTAGNGYTF
.	15	TRBV2	TRBJ2-7	TRBD1	TGTGCCAGCAGTGAAGGTGGGACAGCCTCCTACGAGCAGTACTTC	CASSEGGTASYEQYF
.	12	TRBV6-5	TRBJ2-4	TRBD2	TGTGCCAGCAGAAAACTAGCGGGGGGCGAGTACTTC	CASRKLAGGEYF
.	14	TRBV5-1	TRBJ2-1	.	TGCGCCAGCAGCTTAGAGGGGACTTATAATGAGCAGTTCTTC	CASSLEGTYNEQFF
once	13	TRBV6-5	TRBJ2-7	.	TGTGCCAGCAGTTCTACAGGGTTCCACGAGCAGTACTTC	CASSSTGFHEQYF
.	15	TRBV13	TRBJ2-1	TRBD2	TGTGCCAGCAGCAACAAGCGGGGGGGAAACAATGAGCAGTTCTTC	CASSNKRGGNNEQFF
few	16	TRBV15	TRBJ1-3	TRBD1	TGTGCCACCAGCAGGCTTAGGACAGGGGGATCGAACACCATATATTTT	CATSRLRTGGSNTIYF
.	12	TRBV29-1	TRBJ1-2	.	TGCAGCGTTGAAAAGATTAACTATGGCTACACCTTC	CSVEKINYGYTF
.	16	TRBV5-6	TRBJ1-2	TRBD1	TGTGCCAGCAACAGGGGGCACCGACAGTACAACTATGGCTACACCTTC	CASNRGHRQYNYGYTF
.	14	TRBV9	TRBJ1-5	.	TGTGCCAGCAGCCCAGGGTCGGGCAATCAGCCCCAGCATTTT	CASSPGSGNQPQHF
.	16	TRBV30	TRBJ1-5	TRBD1	TGTGCCTGGAGTTCAGGGGGCGCCTATAGCAATCAGCCCCAGCATTTT	CAWSSGGAYSNQPQHF
once	16	TRBV28	TRBJ2-5	TRBD1	TGTGCCAGCAGTTTTGCCCTGGACAGGGGAGGAGAGACCCAGTACTTC	CASSFALDRGGETQYF
.	18	TRBV27	TRBJ1-2	.	TGTGCCAGCAGTTTATCTACCCTCATCGGACGCGGGACCCGTGGCTACACCTTC	CASSLSTLIGRGTRGYTF
.	14	TRBV30	TRBJ2-5	TRBD1	TGTGCCTGGAGTTCGGGACAGGATCAAGAGACCCAGTACTTC	CAWSSGQDQETQYF
once	14	TRBV9	TRBJ2-1	.	TGTGCCAGCAGCGTAGGGTCTGGGGGGAATGAGCAGTTCTTC	CASSVGSGGNEQFF
.	14	TRBV19	TRBJ1-2	TRBD1	TGTGCCAGTAGTATTCAGGGGACAGCGAAGGGCTACACCTTC	CASSIQGTAKGYTF
.	14	TRBV6-5	TRBJ2-7	TRBD1	TGTGCCAGCAGGTATGGACAGGGTACCTACGAGCAGTACTTC	CASRYGQGTYEQYF